This entry features one T cell receptor (beta chain) sequence. The sample is drawn from a study of T cells in Graves' hyperthyroidism and ophthalmopathy. Orbital computed tomography, thyroid ultrasound, serum thyroxine and TRAb, and clinical symptoms together informed the diagnoses. Template material for amplifying TCR beta CDR3 regions consisted of RNA transcripts. The HTBI set primed first-round TCR CDR3 RT-PCR. TCRdb redid the calling of the multiplex PCR reads with MiXCR, one entry per CDR3 protein. The sample lists 540,000 or so distinct CDR3 sequences; around 45% were seen once. This clonotype was obtained from an adult woman with Graves' disease, either hyperthyroidism or ophthalmopathy (not recorded which). The sequenced sample was peripheral blood or thyroid tissue (not recorded which).

The CDR3 nucleotides read TGTGCCAGTAGAGGGACAGGACGGGGCTACACCTTC. Protein: CASRGTGRGYTF. The V call is TRBV19, the J call TRBJ1-2; the match to TRBD1 covers 8 bases. Germline V gene lookup returns CDR1 LNHDA and CDR2 SQIVND (reference sequence). This CDR3 has 12 residues. V lost 6 bases and J lost 8; bases outside the gene matches: 5.